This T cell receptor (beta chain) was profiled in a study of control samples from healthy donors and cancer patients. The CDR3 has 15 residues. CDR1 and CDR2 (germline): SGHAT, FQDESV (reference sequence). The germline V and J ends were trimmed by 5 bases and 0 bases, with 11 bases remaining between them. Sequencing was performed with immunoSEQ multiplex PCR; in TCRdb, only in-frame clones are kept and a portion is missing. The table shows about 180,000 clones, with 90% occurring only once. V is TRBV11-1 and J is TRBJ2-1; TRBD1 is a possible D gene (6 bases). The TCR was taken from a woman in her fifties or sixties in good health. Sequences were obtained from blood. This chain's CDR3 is CASSARTASYNEQFF. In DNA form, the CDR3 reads TGTGCCAGCAGCGCCCGGACAGCCTCCTACAATGAGCAGTTCTTC.